Listed below are T cell receptor beta chains from one sample, sequenced in a study of T cell repertoires in cytomegalovirus infection. The antigens for these receptors are not known. TCRdb independently ran MiXCR on the reads; one entry per CDR3 protein. The sample records 900,000 to 950,000 distinct CDR3 sequences, roughly 31% being singletons. The sample here was cultured CD8+ T cells from PBMCs, taken from culture after CMV antigen stimulation. All receptors come from a human donor in good health (CMV status not recorded). Some clones in this sample may be carry-over from other donors' samples. The CDR3 runs from the conserved cysteine through the conserved F or W. Fields, in order: clone size, J gene, V gene, D gene, CDR3 protein, CDR3 DNA. D genes are given only for firm matches. Clone size appears in some rows only: once, few, many, or a class for an expanded clone.

-,TRBJ2-1,TRBV4-1,-,CASSQRRFGDEQFF,TGCGCCAGCAGCCAACGACGGTTCGGGGATGAGCAGTTCTTC
many,TRBJ1-1,TRBV7-6,TRBD1,CASSLRGRTGNDTEAFF,TGTGCCAGCAGCTTAAGGGGCAGGACAGGGAACGACACTGAAGCTTTCTTT
-,TRBJ1-4,TRBV5-1,-,CASSLGPGGNEKLFF,TGCGCCAGCAGCTTGGGACCGGGAGGAAATGAAAAACTGTTTTTT
many,TRBJ1-4,TRBV7-6,-,CASSPRGEKLFF,TGTGCCAGCAGCCCAAGGGGAGAAAAGCTGTTTTTT
-,TRBJ1-1,TRBV15,TRBD1,CATKGQGAGTEAFF,TGTGCCACCAAGGGACAGGGGGCGGGCACTGAAGCTTTCTTT
-,TRBJ2-3,TRBV7-9,-,CASSLRSASTDTQYF,TGTGCCAGCAGCTTGAGAAGCGCAAGCACAGATACGCAGTATTTT
-,TRBJ2-5,TRBV7-9,TRBD1,CASSLAAGGYSETQYF,TGTGCCAGCAGCTTAGCGGCAGGGGGCTATTCAGAGACCCAGTACTTC
-,TRBJ2-2,TRBV9,TRBD2,CASSPGAGLAGSGELFF,TGTGCCAGCAGCCCAGGGGCAGGACTAGCGGGTTCCGGGGAGCTGTTTTTT
many,TRBJ1-6,TRBV27,-,CASSLKGPQAHNSPLHF,TGTGCCAGCAGTTTAAAGGGACCCCAGGCCCATAATTCACCCCTCCACTTT
-,TRBJ1-1,TRBV2,-,CATERSMNTEAFF,TGTGCCACCGAAAGGAGCATGAACACTGAAGCTTTCTTT
many,TRBJ2-1,TRBV7-8,-,CASQDRYNEQFF,TGTGCCAGCCAGGACAGATACAATGAGCAGTTCTTC
-,TRBJ1-3,TRBV7-9,TRBD1,CASSPQGAGDTIYF,TGTGCCAGCAGCCCCCAGGGGGCTGGGGACACCATATATTTT
-,TRBJ1-5,TRBV20-1,-,CSARVRDSGPQHF,TGCAGTGCTAGAGTGAGGGATTCGGGGCCCCAGCATTTT
-,TRBJ2-1,TRBV7-8,-,CASLDEGGAYNEQFF,TGTGCCAGCTTGGACGAGGGGGGGGCCTACAATGAGCAGTTCTTC
few,TRBJ1-4,TRBV27,-,CASSSDRFNEKLFF,TGTGCCAGCAGTTCGGACAGATTCAATGAAAAACTGTTTTTT
many,TRBJ1-6,TRBV7-6,-,CASGQGPSTYNSPLHF,TGTGCCAGCGGCCAGGGACCGAGCACCTATAATTCACCCCTCCACTTT
few,TRBJ2-7,TRBV6-2/TRBV6-3,-,CASRRQPSPLRQYF,TGTGCCAGCAGAAGGCAGCCCTCTCCTCTACGGCAGTACTTC
-,TRBJ1-4,TRBV12-3/TRBV12-4,TRBD1,CASSPQGAGGEKLFF,TGTGCCAGCAGTCCCCAGGGGGCAGGGGGTGAAAAACTGTTTTTT
few,TRBJ1-1,TRBV29-1,-,CSVHTGSWLNTEAFF,TGCAGCGTCCACACAGGGAGTTGGTTGAACACTGAAGCTTTCTTT
-,TRBJ2-1,TRBV20-1,TRBD1,CSADRGVNEQFF,TGCAGTGCGGACAGGGGGGTTAATGAGCAGTTCTTC
-,TRBJ1-5,TRBV2,-,CASSENPNQPQHF,TGTGCCAGCAGTGAAAATCCTAATCAGCCCCAGCATTTT
few,TRBJ1-2,TRBV20-1,-,CSARDHRRTLNYGYTF,TGCAGTGCTAGAGATCACAGGAGGACGCTTAACTATGGCTACACCTTC
few,TRBJ2-1,TRBV7-9,-,CASSRGGTPYNEQFF,TGTGCCAGCAGTCGAGGGGGGACCCCCTACAATGAGCAGTTCTTC
few,TRBJ1-3,TRBV19,-,CASSIQGTAGNTIYF,TGTGCCAGTAGTATACAGGGGACGGCTGGAAACACCATATATTTT
many,TRBJ2-3,TRBV7-2,-,CASSPNGDGADTQYF,TGTGCCAGCAGCCCAAATGGAGACGGGGCAGATACGCAGTATTTT